This TCR beta chain comes out of a study of OX40 agonist ivuxolimab in advanced cancers. Study-wide results and limits: CD8+ T cells (on average) carried more expanded clones than CD4+ T cells.

Remarks on this clone: What it recognizes is unknown.

Data came from immunoSEQ multiplex PCR; TCRdb stores just in-frame clones and leaves some out. The sample has 60,000 or so clones; 84% are singletons. V gave up 4 bases and J gave up 3 bases, with 5 bases separating them. The V gene's germline CDR1 is SGHDT and CDR2 YYEEEE. This CDR3 spans 12 amino acids. The J gene is TRBJ1-5, the V gene TRBV5-6; D is unclear. The TCR sequence derives from an adult with an advanced solid tumor such as melanoma, head and neck, liver or kidney cancer. The sequencing here drew on CD4+ or CD8+ T cells sorted from blood, taken in a trial of the OX40 agonist ivuxolimab. DNA for the CDR3: TGTGCCAGCAGCGGGAACAATCAGCCCCAGCATTTT. It codes for CASSGNNQPQHF.